This TCR beta chain is from a study of CD8+CD57+ T cells in acquired aplastic anemia. Study summary: Sorted CD4+ and CD8+ cells yielded DNA averaging around 3 ug.

General study points: Researchers reported that CD8+ Simpson's diversity was not significantly different in patients versus controls. Twenty-nine was the count of CD8+ CDR3 sequences that patients shared with controls.

The germline V gene encodes CDR1 WSHSY and CDR2 SAAADI. The CDR3 runs to 14 residues. V shed 2 bases and J 7 bases; nucleotides not matched to a gene: 4. The template for TCR beta VDJ and CDR3 sequence profiling was genomic DNA. TCRdb reanalysed the reads using MiXCR and keeps one entry per CDR3 protein. The sample gives about 58,000 distinct CDR3 sequences, 55% to 70% of which show up once; around 17% is in the top ten. All sequencing subjects had displayed CD8+CD57+ cell expansion on flow cytometry. Sampling of blood occurred while the patients had still received no therapy. Note on this clonotype: Its antigen is unknown.

Sequenced: sorted CD4+, CD8+, or CD8+CD57+ T cells (not recorded which) from PBMCs. This chain links TRBV10-2 with TRBJ1-5, with 8 bases fitting TRBD1. The sequence was collected from a human donor with aplastic anemia. The DNA of the CDR3 is TGCGCCAGCAGTGAGGGACAGGGCTCGCAGCCCCAGCATTTT. Residues: CASSEGQGSQPQHF.